This T cell receptor (beta chain) was sequenced during a study of early T cells in non-severe SARS-CoV-2 infection (dated by TCRdb to about 2021). Looking at the study overall: Because TCR sequencing was done on bulk RNA from unsorted whole blood, the alpha and beta chains could not be paired.

The trim is 3 bases for V and 2 bases for J, with a gap of 12 bases between the germline ends. The germline V gene provides CDR1 SGHTA and CDR2 FQGNSA. The cysteine opens and the phenylalanine closes a CDR3 of 15 amino acids. Of all the DNA, just the CDR3 is kept, 45 bases in frame from base 1. Findings and caveats that apply to the study as a whole: VDJdb matching was skewed toward anti-spike CD8 responses and likely underestimated virus-specific expansions, missing private and CD4 specificities.

Library generation was performed with 5' RACE. This sample was sequenced with a NextSeq 500. The TCR library protocol attached unique molecular identifiers to individual cDNA molecules to correct for sequencing error and PCR bias. TCR alpha and beta chains were both sequenced, and the abundances of alpha and beta sequences in each sample were closely correlated with each other. Processing in the source paper ran as follows. Decombinator V4 was used to annotate the V gene, J gene and CDR3 of the TCR sequences. TCRs were defined as expanded if a significant change between any two time points was detected under a Poisson model with p below 0.0001. TCR abundances were normalised to the total number of TCRs sequenced per sample and were expressed as counts per million. TRAV1-2 paired with TRAJ12, TRAJ20 or TRAJ33 defined MAIT TCRs, while TRAV10 paired with TRAJ18 defined iNKT TCRs. VDJdb, accessed 1 November 2021, was searched for CMV, EBV and SARS-CoV-2 annotated TCRs, excluding TCRs annotated for multiple antigens. Starting from the raw public reads, TCRdb applied fastp trimming at Q25, assembled clones with MiXCR and retained in-frame beta chains. Every distinct CDR3 protein forms one entry, paired with its most common genes and DNA. For this entry, the V and J calls and clone size follow TCRdb and not the study's own pipeline. The table for this sample lists around 71,000 distinct CDR3 sequences; 9% to 10% of them were counted only once. The ten largest clonotypes hold roughly a sixth of the sample.

A case-control design nested within a healthcare worker cohort in London, UK, was used, with weekly nasopharyngeal swab PCR tests and blood sampling performed. Healthcare workers were recruited during the week of the UK lockdown, between 23 and 31 March 2020, and followed weekly for up to roughly 15 weeks. This clonotype was seen repeatedly, ten times or more. It lacks a known antigen. Base qualities are not at hand, and no much larger clone is one base apart. This clonotype was sampled from an adult who was a healthcare worker with PCR-confirmed SARS-CoV-2 infection or an uninfected control (not recorded which). The chain is assembled from TRBV7-2 and TRBJ2-3; the D gene is unclear. The source material was whole blood, sampled at baseline. DNA sequence: TGTGCCAGCAGCTTTGGGCGCGGAATCACAGATACGCAGTATTTT. It translates as CASSFGRGITDTQYF.